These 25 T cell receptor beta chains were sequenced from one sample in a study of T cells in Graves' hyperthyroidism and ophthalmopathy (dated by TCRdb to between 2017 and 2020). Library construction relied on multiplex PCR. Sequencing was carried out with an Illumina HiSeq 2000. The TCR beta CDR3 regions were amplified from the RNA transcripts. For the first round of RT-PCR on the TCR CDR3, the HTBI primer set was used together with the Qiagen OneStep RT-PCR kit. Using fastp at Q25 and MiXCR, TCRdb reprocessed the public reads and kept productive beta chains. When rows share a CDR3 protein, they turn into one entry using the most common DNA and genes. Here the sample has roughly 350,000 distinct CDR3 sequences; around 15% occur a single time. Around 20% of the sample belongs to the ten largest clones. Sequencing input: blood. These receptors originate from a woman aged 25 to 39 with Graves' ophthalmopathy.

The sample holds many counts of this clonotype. The CDR3: CASSLEQKYGYTF. The DNA for the CDR3 is TGTGCCAGCAGTTTAGAACAGAAATATGGCTACACCTTC. J is TRBJ1-2 and V is TRBV28; D remains unclear. CDR3 size: 13 residues. V was clipped by 2 bases and J by 5 bases, with 9 bases between them. Germline values: CDR1 MDHEN, CDR2 SYDVKM.

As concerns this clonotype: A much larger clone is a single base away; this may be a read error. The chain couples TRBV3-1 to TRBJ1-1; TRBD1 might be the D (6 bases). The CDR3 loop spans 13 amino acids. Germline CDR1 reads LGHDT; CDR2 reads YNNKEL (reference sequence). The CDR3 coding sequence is TGTACCAGCAGCCCCCGCAGGGGCTTCGAAGCTTTCTTT. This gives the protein CTSSPRRGFEAFF.

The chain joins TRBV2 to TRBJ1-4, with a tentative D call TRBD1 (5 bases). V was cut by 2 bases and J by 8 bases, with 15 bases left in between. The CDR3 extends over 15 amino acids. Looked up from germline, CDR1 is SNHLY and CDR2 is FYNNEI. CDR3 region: CASSEYDRGDEKLFF. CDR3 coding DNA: TGTGCCAGCAGTGAATACGACCGGGGGGACGAAAAACTGTTTTTT.

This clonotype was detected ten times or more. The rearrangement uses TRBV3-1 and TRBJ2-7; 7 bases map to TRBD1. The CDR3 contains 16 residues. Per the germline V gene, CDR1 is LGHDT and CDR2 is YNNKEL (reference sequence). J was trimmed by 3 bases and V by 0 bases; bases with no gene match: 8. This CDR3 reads CASSQDRDRAIYEQYF. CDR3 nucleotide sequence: TGTGCCAGCAGCCAAGACCGGGACAGAGCGATCTACGAGCAGTACTTC.

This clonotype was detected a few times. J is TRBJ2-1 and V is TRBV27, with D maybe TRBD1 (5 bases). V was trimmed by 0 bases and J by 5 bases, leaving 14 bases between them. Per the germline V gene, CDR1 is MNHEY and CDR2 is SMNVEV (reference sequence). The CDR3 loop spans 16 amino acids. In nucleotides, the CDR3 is TGTGCCAGCAGTTTATCTGGGGCCTTAAACAACAATGAGCAGTTCTTC. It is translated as CASSLSGALNNNEQFF.

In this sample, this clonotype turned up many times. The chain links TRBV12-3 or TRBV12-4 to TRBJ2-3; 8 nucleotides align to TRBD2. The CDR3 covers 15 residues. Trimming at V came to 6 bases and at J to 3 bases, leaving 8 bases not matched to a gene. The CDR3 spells CASSHRGGLTDTQYF. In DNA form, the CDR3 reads TGTGCCAGCAGCCACCGGGGGGGCCTTACAGATACGCAGTATTTT.

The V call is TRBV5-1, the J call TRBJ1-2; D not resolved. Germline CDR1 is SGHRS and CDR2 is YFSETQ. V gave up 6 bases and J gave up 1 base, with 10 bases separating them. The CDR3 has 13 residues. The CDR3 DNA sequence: TGCGCCAGCACTCGAGACGTTAACTATGGCTACACCTTC. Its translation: CASTRDVNYGYTF.

The chain's CDR3 is CASSLVGQDYEQYF. CDR3 nucleotide sequence: TGTGCCAGCAGCTTGGTTGGTCAGGACTACGAGCAGTACTTC. The genes are TRBV5-6 and TRBJ2-7; D unresolved. The germline V gene encodes CDR1 SGHDT and CDR2 YYEEEE. The CDR3 covers 14 residues. V was trimmed by 0 bases and J by 3 bases, leaving 10 bases between them.

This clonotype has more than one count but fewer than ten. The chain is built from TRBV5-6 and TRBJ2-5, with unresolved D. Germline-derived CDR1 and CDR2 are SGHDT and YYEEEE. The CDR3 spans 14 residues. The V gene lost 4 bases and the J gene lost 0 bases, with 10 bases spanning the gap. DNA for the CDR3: TGTGCCAGCAGCATAAGTGTGGACCAAGAGACCCAGTACTTC. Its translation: CASSISVDQETQYF.

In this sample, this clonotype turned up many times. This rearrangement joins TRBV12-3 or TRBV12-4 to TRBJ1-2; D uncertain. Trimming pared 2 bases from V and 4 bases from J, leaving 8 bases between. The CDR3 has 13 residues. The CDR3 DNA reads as TGTGCCAGCAGTTTACATCAGGCCTATGGCTACACCTTC. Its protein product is CASSLHQAYGYTF.

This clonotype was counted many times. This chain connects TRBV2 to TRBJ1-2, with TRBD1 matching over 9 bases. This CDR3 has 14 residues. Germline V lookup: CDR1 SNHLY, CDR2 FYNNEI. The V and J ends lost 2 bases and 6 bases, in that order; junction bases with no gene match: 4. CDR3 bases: TGTGCCAGCAGTGAAACCGGGACAGGGAATGGCTACACCTTC. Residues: CASSETGTGNGYTF.

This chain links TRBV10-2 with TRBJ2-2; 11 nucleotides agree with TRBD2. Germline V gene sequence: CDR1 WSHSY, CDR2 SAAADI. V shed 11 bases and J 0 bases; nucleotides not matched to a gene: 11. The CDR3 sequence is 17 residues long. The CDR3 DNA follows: TGCGCCGTTTTAAGACTAGCGGGGTTATCGAACACCGGGGAGCTGTTTTTT. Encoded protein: CAVLRLAGLSNTGELFF.

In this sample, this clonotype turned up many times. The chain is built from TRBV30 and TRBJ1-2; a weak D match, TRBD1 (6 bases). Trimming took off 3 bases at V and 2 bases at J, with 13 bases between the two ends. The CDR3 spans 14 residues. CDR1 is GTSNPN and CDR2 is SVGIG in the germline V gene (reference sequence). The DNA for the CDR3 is TGTGCCTGGAGCCCAGGGGACGGAAACTATGGCTACACCTTC. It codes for CAWSPGDGNYGYTF.

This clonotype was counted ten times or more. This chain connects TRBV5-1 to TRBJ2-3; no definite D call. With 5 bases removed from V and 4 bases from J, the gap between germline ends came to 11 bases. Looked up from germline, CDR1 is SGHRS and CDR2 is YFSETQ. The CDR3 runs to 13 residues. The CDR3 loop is CASSTAAADTQYF. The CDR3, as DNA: TGCGCCAGCAGTACCGCGGCGGCAGATACGCAGTATTTT.

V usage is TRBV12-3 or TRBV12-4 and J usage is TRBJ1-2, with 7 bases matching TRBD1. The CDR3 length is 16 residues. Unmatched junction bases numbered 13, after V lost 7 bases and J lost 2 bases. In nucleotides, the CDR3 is TGTGCCAGCACCCGGTCGGTGGCAGGGGGGAACTATGGCTACACCTTC. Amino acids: CASTRSVAGGNYGYTF.

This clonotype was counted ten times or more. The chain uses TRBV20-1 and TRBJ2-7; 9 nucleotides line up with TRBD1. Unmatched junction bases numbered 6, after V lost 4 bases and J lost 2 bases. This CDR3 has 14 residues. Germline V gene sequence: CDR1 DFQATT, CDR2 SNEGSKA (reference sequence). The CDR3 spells CSAKSRDRAYEQYF. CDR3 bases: TGCAGTGCTAAGAGCCGGGACAGGGCCTACGAGCAGTACTTC.

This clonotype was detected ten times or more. CDR3 protein: CASSSGTLSGQYF. Here the CDR3 DNA reads TGTGCCAGCAGCTCGGGGACGCTTTCGGGGCAGTACTTC. V usage is TRBV7-2 and J usage is TRBJ2-7; D is perhaps TRBD1 or TRBD2 (5 bases each). V lost 4 bases to trimming and J lost 9 bases, with 16 bases between them. Germline lookup yields CDR1 SGHTA and CDR2 FQGNSA. This CDR3 comprises 13 residues.

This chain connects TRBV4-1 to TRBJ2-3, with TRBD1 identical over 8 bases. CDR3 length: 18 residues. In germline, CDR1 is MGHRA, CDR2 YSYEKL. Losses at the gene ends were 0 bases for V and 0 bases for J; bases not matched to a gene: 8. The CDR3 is CASSQDKFQGASTDTQYF. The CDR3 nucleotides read TGCGCCAGCAGCCAAGATAAGTTTCAGGGGGCAAGCACAGATACGCAGTATTTT.

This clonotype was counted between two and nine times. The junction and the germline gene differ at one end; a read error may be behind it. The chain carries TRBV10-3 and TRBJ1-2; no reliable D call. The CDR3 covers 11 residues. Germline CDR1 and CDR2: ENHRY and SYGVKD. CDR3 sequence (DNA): TGTGCCATCAGTGAGCGTGGGTGGCCAGCCTTC. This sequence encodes CAISERGWPAF.

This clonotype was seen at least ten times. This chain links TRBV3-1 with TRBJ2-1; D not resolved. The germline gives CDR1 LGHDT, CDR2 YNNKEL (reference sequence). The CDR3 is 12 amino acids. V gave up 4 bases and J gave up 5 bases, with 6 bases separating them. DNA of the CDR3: TGTGCCAGCAGCCTACTTGACAATGAGCAGTTCTTC. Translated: CASSLLDNEQFF.

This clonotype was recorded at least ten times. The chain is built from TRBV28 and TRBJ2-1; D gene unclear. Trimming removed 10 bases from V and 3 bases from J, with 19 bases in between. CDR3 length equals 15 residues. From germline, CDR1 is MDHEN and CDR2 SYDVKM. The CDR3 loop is CATKKGRAGYNEQFF. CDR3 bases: TGTGCCACCAAGAAGGGTCGGGCCGGCTACAATGAGCAGTTCTTC.

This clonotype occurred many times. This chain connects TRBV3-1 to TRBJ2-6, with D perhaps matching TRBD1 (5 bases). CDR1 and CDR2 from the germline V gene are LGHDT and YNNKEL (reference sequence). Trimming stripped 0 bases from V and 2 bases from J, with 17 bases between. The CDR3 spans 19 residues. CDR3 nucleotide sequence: TGTGCCAGCAGCCAAGACCGACCCGGGCCCAGGGCTGGGGCCAACGTCCTGACTTTC. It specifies CASSQDRPGPRAGANVLTF.

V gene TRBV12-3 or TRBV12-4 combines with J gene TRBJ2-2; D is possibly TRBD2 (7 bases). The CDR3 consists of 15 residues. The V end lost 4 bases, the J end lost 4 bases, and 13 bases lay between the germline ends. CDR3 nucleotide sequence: TGTGCCAGCAGTTACGGGGGGCTTGGCACCGGGGAGCTGTTTTTT. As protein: CASSYGGLGTGELFF.

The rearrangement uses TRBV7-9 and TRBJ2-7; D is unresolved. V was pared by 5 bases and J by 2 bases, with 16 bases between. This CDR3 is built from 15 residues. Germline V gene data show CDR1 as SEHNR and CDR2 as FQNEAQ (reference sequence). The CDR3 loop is CASSPPMTSPYEQYF. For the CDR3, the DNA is TGTGCCAGCAGCCCCCCGATGACCAGCCCCTACGAGCAGTACTTC. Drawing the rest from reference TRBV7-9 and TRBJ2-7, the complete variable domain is DTGVSQNPRHKITKRGQNVTFRCDPISEHNRLYWYRQTLGQGPEFLTYFQNEAQLEKSRLLSDRFSAERPKGSFSTLEIQRTEQGDSAMYLCASSPPMTSPYEQYFGPGTRLTVT.

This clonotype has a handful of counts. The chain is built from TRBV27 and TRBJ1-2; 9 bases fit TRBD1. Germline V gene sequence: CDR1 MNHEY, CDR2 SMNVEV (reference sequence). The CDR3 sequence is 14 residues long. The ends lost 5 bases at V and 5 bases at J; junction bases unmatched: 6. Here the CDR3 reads CASSRRTGDYGYTF. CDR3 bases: TGTGCCAGCAGTAGGAGGACAGGGGATTATGGCTACACCTTC.